This paragraph reports one T cell receptor beta chain. Its specificity is not known. The data are from a study of T cell responses to AZD1222 COVID-19 vaccine. Findings of the study overall: A mostly white British donor set with more females was recruited, and clonal diversity was possibly underestimated.

The germline CDR1 and CDR2 sequences are ENHRY and SYGVKD. CDR3 length: 14 amino acids. V gave up 10 bases and J gave up 2 bases, with 12 bases separating them. The data were produced by immunoSEQ multiplex PCR, yet TCRdb's version contains in-frame clones alone and is incomplete. Of roughly 130,000 clones in the sample, over 75% were seen once. The gene calls are TRBV10-3 and TRBJ1-6, with D unclear. The sequence was collected from an adult in good health. Here the sequenced sample was peripheral blood, taken on day 0 of MenACWY control vaccination. The CDR3 bases are TGTGCCAGCCGCGGGGAGGCCTATAATTCACCCCTCCACTTT. It specifies CASRGEAYNSPLHF.